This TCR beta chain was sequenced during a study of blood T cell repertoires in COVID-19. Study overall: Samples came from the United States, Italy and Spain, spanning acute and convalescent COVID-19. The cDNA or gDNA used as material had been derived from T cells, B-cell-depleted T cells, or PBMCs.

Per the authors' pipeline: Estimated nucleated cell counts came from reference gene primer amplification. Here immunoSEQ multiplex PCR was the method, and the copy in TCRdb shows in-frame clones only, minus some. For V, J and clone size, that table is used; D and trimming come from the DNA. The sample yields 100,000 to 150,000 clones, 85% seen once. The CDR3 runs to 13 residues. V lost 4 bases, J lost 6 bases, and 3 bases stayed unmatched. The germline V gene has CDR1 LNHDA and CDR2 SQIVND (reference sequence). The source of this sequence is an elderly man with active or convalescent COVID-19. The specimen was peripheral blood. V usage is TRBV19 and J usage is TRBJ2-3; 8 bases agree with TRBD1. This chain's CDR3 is CASSTDRADTQYF. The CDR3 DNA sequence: TGTGCCAGTAGTACGGACAGGGCTGATACGCAGTATTTT.